Each of the 2 T cell receptor beta chains below was sequenced from the same sample in a study of regulatory T cells in long-lasting Graves disease (dated by TCRdb to the early 2020s). Receptor amplification or capture employed multiplex PCR. The instrument given in TCRdb is Illumina HiSeq 4000. CDR3 regions were amplified by Arm-PCR with iRepertoire HTBI primers to construct TCR beta libraries. The public sequencing data were trimmed at Q25 with fastp and processed into clonotypes with MiXCR by TCRdb, which kept only in-frame beta chains. Under each unique CDR3 protein, matching rows form one entry showing the most common genes and DNA. The sample contains about 660,000 distinct CDR3 sequences, around 30% of them found a single time. Together, the top ten hold roughly 41% of the sample. This sample's time point label indicates: persistent/refractory GD, antithyroid drugs over 5 years with positive TRAb. For both TCR sequencing and RNA sequencing, RNA was extracted from PBMCs in TRIzol.

The sample in question was peripheral blood mononuclear cells (PBMCs), obtained when the disease was refractory, from a patient treated with antithyroid drugs. The receptors originated from a female donor with Graves disease.

The rearrangement links TRBV5-5 to TRBJ2-7, with 9 positions matching TRBD2. Germline V gives CDR1 SGHKS, CDR2 YYEKEE (reference sequence). The junction had 9 bases not matched to a gene; V was cut back by 4 bases and J by 4 bases. The CDR3 consists of 15 residues. Here the CDR3 DNA reads TGTGCCAGCAGCCCGGGGACTAGCACCTTATACGAGCAGTACTTC. Its translation: CASSPGTSTLYEQYF.

This clonotype was seen repeatedly, ten times or more. The chain employs TRBV6-1 and TRBJ1-2; TRBD1 might be the D (5 bases). The CDR3 length is 15 residues. CDR1 MNHNS and CDR2 SASEGT come from the germline V gene. Trimming removed 4 bases from V and 0 bases from J, with 12 bases in between. The CDR3 here is CASSGRGVTNYGYTF. DNA for the CDR3: TGTGCCAGCAGTGGGAGGGGAGTGACTAACTATGGCTACACCTTC.